The 22 T cell receptor beta chains reported below all come from one sample, sequenced in a study of cytomegalovirus exposure and HLA in healthy donors. Use of 60 Vbeta and 13 Jbeta primers characterized the PCR. The assay was immunoSEQ multiplex PCR, and TCRdb's table has in-frame clones only and misses some. The repertoire holds approximately 150,000 clones, with 77% as singletons. Specimen: PBMCs. These receptor sequences come from a woman aged 25-40 years in good health and CMV-seronegative.

The chain has TRBV19 and TRBJ2-1, with 7 bases identical to TRBD1. This CDR3 is 13 amino acids long. In germline, CDR1 is LNHDA, CDR2 SQIVND (reference sequence). The junction had 5 bases not matched to a gene; V was cut back by 6 bases and J by 6 bases. CDR3 loop: CASRIGTVNEQFF. CDR3 DNA: TGTGCCAGTAGGATCGGGACAGTCAATGAGCAGTTCTTC.

This clone has more than one count but fewer than ten. This chain connects TRBV11-1 to TRBJ2-2, with 9 positions matching TRBD2. CDR3 length: 14 residues. Germline values: CDR1 SGHAT, CDR2 FQDESV (reference sequence). The trim removed 4 bases at V and 8 bases at J, leaving 5 bases unmatched. DNA for the CDR3: TGTGCCAGCAGCTCGGGACTAGCTTCAGGGGAGCTGTTTTTT. Its protein is CASSSGLASGELFF.

The chain employs TRBV7-8 and TRBJ2-5, with TRBD1 identical over 7 bases. Trimming took 3 bases from V and 3 from J; bases not matched to a gene: 7. The V gene's germline CDR1 is SGHVS and CDR2 FQNEAQ. The length of the CDR3 is 15 residues. The CDR3 loop is CASSFTGTVKETQYF. The CDR3 DNA sequence: TGTGCCAGCAGCTTCACCGGGACAGTAAAAGAGACCCAGTACTTC.

V usage is TRBV7-9 and J usage is TRBJ1-2, with D unresolved. Germline assignment: CDR1 SEHNR and CDR2 FQNEAQ (reference sequence). Trimming shortened V by 2 bases and J by 3 bases, and 19 bases separated the two germline ends. The CDR3 has 17 residues. The CDR3 DNA is TGTGCCAGCAGCTTAAGTACCCAGGTCTCATTCGACTATGGCTACACCTTC. Translation: CASSLSTQVSFDYGYTF.

V is TRBV5-5 and J is TRBJ2-5; tentatively, D is TRBD1 (5 bases). Germline assignment: CDR1 SGHKS and CDR2 YYEKEE (reference sequence). The germline V and J ends were trimmed by 0 bases and 1 base, with 10 bases remaining between them. The CDR3 covers 15 residues. CDR3 nucleotides: TGTGCCAGCAGCTTGGCAGGGAAAGGCCAAGAGACCCAGTACTTC. It yields the protein CASSLAGKGQETQYF. Supplemented by reference TRBV5-5 and TRBJ2-5, the full variable domain reads DAGVTQSPTHLIKTRGQQVTLRCSPISGHKSVSWYQQVLGQGPQFIFQYYEKEERGRGNFPDRFSARQFPNYSSELNVNALLLGDSALYLCASSLAGKGQETQYFGPGTRLLVL.

V is TRBV6-5 and J is TRBJ1-2; perhaps TRBD1 as D (6 bases). CDR3 length: 13 amino acids. V was cut by 7 bases and J by 3 bases, with 12 bases left in between. Germline CDR1 MNHEY, CDR2 SVGAGI. The CDR3, as DNA: TGTGCCAGCAAAGACAGGAGTTACTATGGCTACACCTTC. Protein sequence: CASKDRSYYGYTF.

The chain recombines TRBV14 with TRBJ2-2, with 7 bases that match TRBD1. With 4 bases clipped from V and 0 bases from J, the junction kept 2 bases outside the gene matches. Germline loops: CDR1 SGHDN, CDR2 FVKESK. This CDR3 region has 15 residues. Here the CDR3 DNA reads TGTGCCAGCAGCCTGGGACAGCCGAACACCGGGGAGCTGTTTTTT. Translation: CASSLGQPNTGELFF.

The V call is TRBV5-8, the J call TRBJ2-5; 10 nucleotides line up with TRBD2. The CDR3 is 17 amino acids. J was trimmed by 4 bases and V by 2 bases; bases with no gene match: 11. Germline V gene data show CDR1 as SGHTS and CDR2 as YDEGEE. This chain's CDR3 is CASSFGSGRAGGETQYF. For the CDR3, the DNA is TGTGCCAGCAGCTTTGGAAGCGGGAGGGCCGGAGGAGAGACCCAGTACTTC. The full variable domain, its missing parts supplied by reference TRBV5-8 and TRBJ2-5, is EAGVTQSPTHLIKTRGQQATLRCSPISGHTSVYWYQQALGLGLQFLLWYDEGEERNRGNFPPRFSGRQFPNYSSELNVNALELEDSALYLCASSFGSGRAGGETQYFGPGTRLLVL.

The genes are TRBV18 and TRBJ2-5; a possible D gene is TRBD1 (5 bases). The V and J ends lost 1 base and 3 bases respectively, with 6 bases between them. The length of the CDR3 is 13 residues. Germline CDR1 reads KGHSH; CDR2 reads LQKENI. DNA of the CDR3: TGTGCCAGCTCACCACGACAGAAAGAGACCCAGTACTTC. Translated, it gives CASSPRQKETQYF.

This clone was detected once. V and J are TRBV5-6 and TRBJ2-1, with 8 nucleotides matching TRBD1. V lost 3 bases, J lost 0 bases, and 2 bases stayed unmatched. Germline V gives CDR1 SGHDT, CDR2 YYEEEE. This CDR3 has 15 residues. The CDR3 DNA is TGTGCCAGCAGCTGGACAGGGAGCTCCTACAATGAGCAGTTCTTC. Amino acids: CASSWTGSSYNEQFF.

The chain has TRBV4-1 and TRBJ2-5, with 12 bases matching TRBD2. Near its end, the DNA agrees better with TRBJ2-7, so the J call may be wrong. Germline V gives CDR1 MGHRA, CDR2 YSYEKL. The CDR3 contains 17 residues. CDR3 loop: CASSQTTSGGSSYEQYF. CDR3 nucleotide sequence: TGCGCCAGCAGCCAAACGACTAGCGGGGGTTCCTCCTACGAGCAGTACTTC.

J is TRBJ2-7 and V is TRBV7-9; D possibly corresponds to TRBD2 (5 bases). The CDR3 contains 13 residues. Germline loops: CDR1 SEHNR, CDR2 FQNEAQ (reference sequence). Trimming took 6 bases from V and 4 from J, leaving 13 bases between them. The CDR3 sequence: CASSPAAGYEQYF. The CDR3 DNA reads TGTGCCAGCAGTCCAGCGGCGGGTTACGAGCAGTACTTC.

The rearrangement links TRBV7-7 to TRBJ2-2, with 7 nucleotides matching TRBD2. Unmatched junction bases numbered 9, after V lost 5 bases and J lost 6 bases. The CDR3 has 15 amino acids. Per germline, CDR1 SSHAT and CDR2 FNYEAQ (reference sequence). The CDR3 here is CASSAGTIVSGELFF. As DNA, the CDR3 is TGTGCCAGCAGCGCCGGGACTATAGTTTCCGGGGAGCTGTTTTTT.

The table lists this clone with a few counts. The rearrangement joins TRBV29-1 to TRBJ1-2, with 10 bases identical to TRBD1. The ends lost 3 bases at V and 7 bases at J; junction bases unmatched: 20. Germline CDR1 SQVTM, CDR2 ANQGSEA. This CDR3 is 18 amino acids long. CDR3 sequence: CSVEIGQGGKSNYFGYTF. CDR3 in DNA: TGCAGCGTTGAGATAGGACAGGGGGGGAAATCTAACTATTTTGGCTACACCTTC.

The chain couples TRBV6-5 to TRBJ1-2; D is perhaps TRBD1 (5 bases). The germline gives CDR1 MNHEY, CDR2 SVGAGI. The CDR3 is 15 amino acids. V lost 4 bases and J lost 7, with 19 bases in between. CDR3 DNA: TGTGCCAGCAGTTTACGCTCGGGGGGGATGGGTGGCTACACCTTC. It encodes CASSLRSGGMGGYTF.

The V and J genes are TRBV9 and TRBJ2-5, with a possible D match to TRBD1 (6 bases). Trimming left V 0 bases short and J 1 base short, with 10 bases between. The CDR3 extends over 15 amino acids. CDR1 is SGDLS and CDR2 is YYNGEE in the germline V gene. The CDR3 DNA is TGTGCCAGCAGCGTAGGTGGGACATCCCAAGAGACCCAGTACTTC. It yields the protein CASSVGGTSQETQYF.

J is TRBJ1-1 and V is TRBV27, with TRBD1 matching 10 bases. CDR3 length equals 15 residues. Germline CDR1 is MNHEY and CDR2 is SMNVEV (reference sequence). With 2 bases clipped from V and 4 bases from J, the junction kept 4 bases outside the gene matches. The CDR3 loop reads CASSLDGDRGTEAFF. The CDR3 bases are TGTGCCAGCAGTTTAGATGGGGACAGGGGCACTGAAGCTTTCTTT.

J is TRBJ2-2 and V is TRBV29-1; TRBD1 matches at 8 bases. There are 16 residues in the CDR3. Germline CDR1 reads SQVTM; CDR2 reads ANQGSEA. V lost 6 bases, J lost 0 bases, and 9 bases stayed unmatched. The CDR3 spells CSVLGQGIPNTGELFF. CDR3 bases: TGCAGCGTCCTTGGACAGGGCATCCCGAACACCGGGGAGCTGTTTTTT.

The V and J genes are TRBV2 and TRBJ1-5; 7 bases line up with TRBD1. This CDR3 spans 14 amino acids. The ends lost 3 bases at V and 4 bases at J; junction bases unmatched: 3. CDR1 is SNHLY, CDR2 FYNNEI, per germline. The CDR3: CASSDIQGNQPQHF. In DNA form, the CDR3 reads TGTGCCAGCAGTGACATACAGGGGAATCAGCCCCAGCATTTT. The full variable domain, in which reference TRBV2 and TRBJ1-5 provide the parts outside the CDR3, is EPEVTQTPSHQVTQMGQEVILRCVPISNHLYFYWYRQILGQKVEFLVSFYNNEISEKSEIFDDQFSVERPDGSNFTLKIRSTKLEDSAMYFCASSDIQGNQPQHFGDGTRLSIL.

This chain uses TRBV19 with TRBJ2-2; possibly TRBD2 for D (5 bases). The CDR3 contains 15 residues. Trimming left V 0 bases short and J 6 bases short, with 11 bases between. The germline V gene has CDR1 LNHDA and CDR2 SQIVND (reference sequence). DNA for the CDR3: TGTGCCAGTAGTATAGATTCCGCGGGTCCCGGGGAGCTGTTTTTT. Translating it yields CASSIDSAGPGELFF.

V is TRBV7-2 and J is TRBJ2-7; D might be TRBD1 (5 bases). Trimming cost V 2 bases and J 2 bases, with 10 bases left between them. The CDR3 totals 14 residues. The germline gives CDR1 SGHTA, CDR2 FQGNSA. CDR3 coding DNA: TGTGCCAGCAGCTTATTGGCAGGGCCCTACGAGCAGTACTTC. Protein product: CASSLLAGPYEQYF.

V usage is TRBV11-2 and J usage is TRBJ2-7; D might be TRBD2 (7 bases). The CDR3 runs to 14 residues. The germline CDR1 and CDR2 sequences are SGHAT and FQNNGV. Between the trimmed V and J ends, which lost 6 bases and 5 bases, there was a span of 17 bases. Here the CDR3 reads CASSRAGARNEQYF. The CDR3 region has the DNA TGTGCCAGCAGTCGGGCGGGGGCGAGGAACGAGCAGTACTTC.